This TCR beta chain was documented in a study of blood T cell repertoires in COVID-19. Here immunoSEQ multiplex PCR was the method, and the copy in TCRdb shows in-frame clones only, minus some. The sample has about 390,000 clones; about 89% are singletons. This CDR3 spans 15 amino acids. V was pared by 0 bases and J by 7 bases, with 3 bases of the junction left unmatched. Germline V gene sequence: CDR1 LNHNV, CDR2 YYDKDF (reference sequence). The source of this sequence is a woman aged 60-75 years with COVID-19, enrolled during active disease. Sequencing used peripheral blood. V is TRBV15 and J is TRBJ1-4; 9 bases match TRBD1. The CDR3, as DNA: TGTGCCACCAGCAGAGATCGACAGGGGGGTGAAAAACTGTTTTTT. Translating it yields CATSRDRQGGEKLFF.